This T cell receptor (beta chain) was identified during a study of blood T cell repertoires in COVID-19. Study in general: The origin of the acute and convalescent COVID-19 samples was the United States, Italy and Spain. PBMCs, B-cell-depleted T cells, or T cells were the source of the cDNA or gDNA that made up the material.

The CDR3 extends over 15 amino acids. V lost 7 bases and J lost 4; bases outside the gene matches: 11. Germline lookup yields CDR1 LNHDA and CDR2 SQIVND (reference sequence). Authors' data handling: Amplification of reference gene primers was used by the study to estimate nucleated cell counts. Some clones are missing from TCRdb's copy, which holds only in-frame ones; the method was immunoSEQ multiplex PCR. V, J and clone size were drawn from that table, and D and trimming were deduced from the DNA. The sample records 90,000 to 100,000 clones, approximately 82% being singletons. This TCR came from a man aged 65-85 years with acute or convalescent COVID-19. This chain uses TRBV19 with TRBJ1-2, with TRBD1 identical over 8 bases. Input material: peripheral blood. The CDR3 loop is CASMSGQGGGYGYTF. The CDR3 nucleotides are TGTGCCAGTATGTCCGGACAGGGAGGTGGCTATGGCTACACCTTC.